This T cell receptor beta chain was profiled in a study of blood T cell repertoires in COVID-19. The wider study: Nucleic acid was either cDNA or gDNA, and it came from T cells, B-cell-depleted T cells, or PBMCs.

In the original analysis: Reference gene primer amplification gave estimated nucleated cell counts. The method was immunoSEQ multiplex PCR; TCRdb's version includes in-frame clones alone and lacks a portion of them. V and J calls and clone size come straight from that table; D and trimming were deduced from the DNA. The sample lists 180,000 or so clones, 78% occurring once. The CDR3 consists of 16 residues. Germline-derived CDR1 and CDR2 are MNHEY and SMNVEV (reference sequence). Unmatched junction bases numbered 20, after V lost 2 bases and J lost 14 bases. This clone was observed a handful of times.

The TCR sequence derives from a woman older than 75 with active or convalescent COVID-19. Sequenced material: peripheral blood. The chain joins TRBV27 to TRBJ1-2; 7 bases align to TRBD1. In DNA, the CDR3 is TGTGCCAGCAGTTTAGTTTGGGTGCGACAGGGTAAGTGGGAGACCTTC. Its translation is CASSLVWVRQGKWETF.